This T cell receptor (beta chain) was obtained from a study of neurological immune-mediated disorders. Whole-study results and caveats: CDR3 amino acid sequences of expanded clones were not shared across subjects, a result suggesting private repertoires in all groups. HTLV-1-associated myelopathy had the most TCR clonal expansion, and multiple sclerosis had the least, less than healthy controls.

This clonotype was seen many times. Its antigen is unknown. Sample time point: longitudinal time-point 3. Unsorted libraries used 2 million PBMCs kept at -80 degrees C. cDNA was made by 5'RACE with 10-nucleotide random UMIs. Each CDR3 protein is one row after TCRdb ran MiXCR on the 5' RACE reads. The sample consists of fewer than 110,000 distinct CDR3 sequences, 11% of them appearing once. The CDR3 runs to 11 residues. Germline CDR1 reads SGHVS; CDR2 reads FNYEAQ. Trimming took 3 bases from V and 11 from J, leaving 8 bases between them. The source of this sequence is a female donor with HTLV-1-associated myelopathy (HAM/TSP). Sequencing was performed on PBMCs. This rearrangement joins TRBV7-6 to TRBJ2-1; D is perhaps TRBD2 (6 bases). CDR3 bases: TGTGCCAGCAGCTTCGGGGGAAAGCAGTTCTTC. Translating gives CASSFGGKQFF.